A single sample is the source of the 15 T cell receptor beta chains below, sequenced in a study of shared clonotypes between healthy human individuals. The assay was immunoSEQ multiplex PCR, and TCRdb's table has in-frame clones only and misses some. The table lists approximately 980,000 clones, 70% to 85% of them singletons. The specimen sequenced was memory CD4+ T cells sorted from blood. Stated subset: CD45RA-negative fraction. The receptors originated from a man aged 18 to 30 in good health.

The V call is TRBV29-1, the J call TRBJ2-7; 7 nucleotides agree with TRBD1. The germline V gene has CDR1 SQVTM and CDR2 ANQGSEA. Germline trimming cut 7 bases from V and 5 bases from J; bases unmatched to any gene: 8. The CDR3 length is 12 residues. The CDR3 region is CSAGRQGDEQYF. The CDR3 region has the DNA TGCAGCGCCGGGCGTCAGGGGGACGAGCAGTACTTC.

The V and J genes are TRBV6-5 and TRBJ1-1, with TRBD1 as a possible D gene (5 bases). V shed 8 bases and J shed 0 bases, with 7 bases lying between them. The CDR3 extends over 12 amino acids. Germline assignment: CDR1 MNHEY and CDR2 SVGAGI. The CDR3 loop is CASGTLNTEAFF. Written as DNA, the CDR3 is TGTGCCAGCGGGACGCTGAACACTGAAGCTTTCTTT.

The count of this clone is one. The V call is TRBV7-6, the J call TRBJ2-7, with 11 bases identical to TRBD1. V lost 4 bases and J lost 3; bases outside the gene matches: 5. Germline V gene data show CDR1 as SGHVS and CDR2 as FNYEAQ. The length of the CDR3 is 15 residues. CDR3 loop: CASSSRTGGFYEQYF. CDR3 coding DNA: TGTGCCAGCAGCTCACGGACAGGGGGCTTCTACGAGCAGTACTTC.

This clone occurred a few times. This chain uses TRBV4-3 with TRBJ1-5; D uncertain. The V and J ends lost 0 bases and 6 bases respectively, with 9 bases between them. The CDR3 has 14 residues. The germline V gene encodes CDR1 LGHNA and CDR2 YSLEER. In DNA form, the CDR3 reads TGCGCCAGCAGCCAAGATTTTGTCGGTCAGCCCCAGCATTTT. Translation gives CASSQDFVGQPQHF.

This chain uses TRBV25-1 with TRBJ2-5; TRBD2 aligns across 10 bases. CDR1 and CDR2 (germline): MGHDK, SYGVNS. V dropped 7 bases and J dropped 1; count of bases not matched to a gene: 6. The CDR3 totals 15 residues. The CDR3 coding sequence is TGTGCCAGCACCGAACTAGCGGGACTCCAAGAGACCCAGTACTTC. It yields the protein CASTELAGLQETQYF.

The chain employs TRBV6-5 and TRBJ2-2, with D perhaps matching TRBD1 or TRBD2 (5 bases each). V shed 6 bases and J shed 7 bases, with 15 bases lying between them. CDR1 is MNHEY, CDR2 SVGAGI, per germline. CDR3 length: 14 residues. Here the CDR3 DNA reads TGTGCCAGCAGCCAGAACAGAGGGGTCGGGGAGCTGTTTTTT. This encodes CASSQNRGVGELFF.

The rearrangement joins TRBV27 to TRBJ2-7, with TRBD1 matching over 7 bases. V was pared by 5 bases and J by 2 bases, with 9 bases of the junction left unmatched. Germline V gene data show CDR1 as MNHEY and CDR2 as SMNVEV (reference sequence). The CDR3 contains 15 residues. CDR3 amino acids: CASSVPTGFPYEQYF. The CDR3 nucleotides are TGTGCCAGCAGTGTACCGACAGGGTTTCCCTACGAGCAGTACTTC.

The CDR3 region is CASSPRVQGMGTRASNEQFF. Written as DNA, the CDR3 is TGTGCCAGCAGCCCTCGTGTTCAGGGGATGGGGACTAGAGCCTCCAATGAGCAGTTCTTC. The chain carries TRBV7-8 and TRBJ2-1; 8 bases are shared with TRBD2. With 5 bases clipped from V and 6 bases from J, the junction kept 24 bases outside the gene matches. Germline CDR1 and CDR2: SGHVS and FQNEAQ. This CDR3 has 20 amino acids.

This clone has more than one count but fewer than ten. This chain links TRBV5-5 with TRBJ2-2; D gene uncertain. The length of the CDR3 is 13 residues. V was cut by 4 bases and J by 8 bases, with 12 bases left in between. In germline, CDR1 is SGHKS, CDR2 YYEKEE (reference sequence). The CDR3 DNA reads TGTGCCAGCAGCACCTTCGACGTAGGGGAGCTGTTTTTT. Protein: CASSTFDVGELFF.

The chain uses TRBV18 and TRBJ2-1; TRBD2 aligns across 14 bases. This CDR3 has 14 amino acids. V lost 3 bases and J lost 9; bases outside the gene matches: 1. In germline, CDR1 is KGHSH, CDR2 LQKENI. Here the CDR3 DNA reads TGTGCCAGCTCACCGGGACTAGCGGGAGCTGAGCAGTTCTTC. This sequence encodes CASSPGLAGAEQFF.

The chain joins TRBV27 to TRBJ1-6; TRBD1 matches at 7 bases. V lost 4 bases and J lost 10; bases outside the gene matches: 10. CDR1 and CDR2 from the germline V gene are MNHEY and SMNVEV (reference sequence). The CDR3 is 15 amino acids. The CDR3 DNA reads TGTGCCAGCAGTTCTGGAACGGGACAGTCCTCACCCCTCCACTTT. This translates into CASSSGTGQSSPLHF.

J is TRBJ1-6 and V is TRBV19; the match to TRBD1 covers 9 bases. V lost 4 bases, J lost 7 bases, and 5 bases stayed unmatched. This CDR3 comprises 15 residues. The germline CDR1 and CDR2 sequences are LNHDA and SQIVND (reference sequence). The CDR3 protein is CASSTMTGGNSPLHF. CDR3 coding DNA: TGTGCCAGTAGTACGATGACAGGGGGGAATTCACCCCTCCACTTT.

This chain joins TRBV21-1 and TRBJ2-3; the D call TRBD2 from the table was never checked on the DNA. TRBV21-1 is designated a pseudogene. This CDR3 spans 19 amino acids. The CDR3 DNA is TGTGCCAGCAGCAAAGGGCAATCCCTTAGCGGGGGCGGCACAGATACGCAGTATTTT. Translation: CASSKGQSLSGGGTDTQYF.

The J gene is TRBJ2-2, the V gene TRBV11-3; D possibly corresponds to TRBD2 (5 bases). The ends were cut back, 0 bases at V and 5 bases at J, with 10 bases in the middle. From germline, CDR1 is SGHNT and CDR2 YENEEA. The CDR3 has 15 residues. The DNA of the CDR3 is TGTGCCAGCAGCTTAGAGGGGAGCAATACCGGGGAGCTGTTTTTT. Translated: CASSLEGSNTGELFF. Looking up the rest from reference TRBV11-3 and TRBJ2-2 gives the full variable domain: EAGVVQSPRYKIIEKKQPVAFWCNPISGHNTLYWYLQNLGQGPELLIRYENEEAVDDSQLPKDRFSAERLKGVDSTLKIQPAELGDSAVYLCASSLEGSNTGELFFGEGSRLTVL.

The gene calls are TRBV18 and TRBJ2-7; 7 nucleotides align to TRBD1. J lost 4 bases, V lost 5 bases, and 5 bases had no gene match. Germline CDR1 is KGHSH and CDR2 is LQKENI. The CDR3 covers 13 residues. The CDR3 bases are TGTGCCAGCTCATCGGGACAGAAGTACGAGCAGTACTTC. Protein product: CASSSGQKYEQYF. Full variable domain (remainder filled in from reference TRBV18 and TRBJ2-7): NAGVMQNPRHLVRRRGQEARLRCSPMKGHSHVYWYRQLPEEGLKFMVYLQKENIIDESGMPKERFSAEFPKEGPSILRIQQVVRGDSAAYFCASSSGQKYEQYFGPGTRLTVT.